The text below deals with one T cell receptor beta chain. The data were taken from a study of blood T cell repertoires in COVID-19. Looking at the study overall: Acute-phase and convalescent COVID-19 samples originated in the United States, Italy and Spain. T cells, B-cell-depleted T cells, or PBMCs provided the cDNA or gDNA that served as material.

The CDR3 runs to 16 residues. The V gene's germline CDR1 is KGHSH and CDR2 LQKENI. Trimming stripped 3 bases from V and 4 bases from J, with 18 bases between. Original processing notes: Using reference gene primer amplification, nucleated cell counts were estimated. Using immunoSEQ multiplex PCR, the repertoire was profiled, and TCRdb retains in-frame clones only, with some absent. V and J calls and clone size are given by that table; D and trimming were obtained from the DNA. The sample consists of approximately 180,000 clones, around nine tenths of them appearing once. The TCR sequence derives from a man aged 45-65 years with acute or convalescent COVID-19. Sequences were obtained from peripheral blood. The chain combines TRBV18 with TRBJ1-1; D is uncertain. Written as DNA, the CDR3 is TGTGCCAGCTCACCGCGGCCCGTAGGTTCGGGCACTGAAGCTTTCTTT. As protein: CASSPRPVGSGTEAFF.